This passage covers 29 T cell receptor beta chains from one sample sequenced in a study of patients and donors after allogeneic stem cell transplantation. TCRdb re-called the RT-PCR reads with MiXCR, one entry per CDR3 protein. The sample holds about 11,000 distinct CDR3 sequences, roughly 21% seen once. Sequenced input: blood, either unsorted or a sorted T cell fraction (not recorded which). These receptors were taken from a human donor who was either an allogeneic HSCT recipient or a stem cell or donor lymphocyte infusion donor (not recorded which). It is not recorded whose cells these are; they may come from a transplant donor.

This clonotype has a handful of counts. The chain carries TRBV11-3 and TRBJ2-3; possibly TRBD1 or TRBD2 for D (6 bases each). The length of the CDR3 is 17 residues. Germline CDR1 and CDR2: SGHNT and YENEEA. Trimming took off 0 bases at V and 5 bases at J, with 18 bases between the two ends. The CDR3 DNA sequence: TGTGCCAGCAGCTTAGATCGGGGGCCCAACACTGGAGATACGCAGTATTTT. Its protein is CASSLDRGPNTGDTQYF.

Worth noting for this clonotype: No conserved phenylalanine or tryptophan is present at the end of the CDR3, so a read error is the likely explanation. The DNA is omitted, as the CDR3 cannot be located on it reliably, and the CDR3 follows TCRdb's listing. The V call is TRBV21-1, the J call TRBJ1-5. TRBV21-1 is reported as a pseudogene. 13 amino acids form the CDR3, both terminal residues included. CDR3 amino acids: CASSKRRGQPQHL.

This clonotype was seen many times. The chain joins TRBV18 to TRBJ2-1; 9 bases agree with TRBD2. The J segment lost 1 base and the V segment lost 8 bases, leaving 15 bases of the junction unmatched. From germline, CDR1 is KGHSH and CDR2 LQKENI. The CDR3 is made up of 18 amino acids. The CDR3 loop reads CASQQLAGNPLSYNEQFF. The CDR3, as DNA: TGTGCCAGCCAGCAGCTAGCGGGGAACCCTCTTTCCTACAATGAGCAGTTCTTC.

The chain links TRBV7-6 to TRBJ1-1, with D possibly TRBD1 on 5 matching bases. V was pared by 1 base and J by 5 bases, with 14 bases between. The germline gives CDR1 SGHVS, CDR2 FNYEAQ. The CDR3 covers 15 residues. The CDR3 reads CASSLGGFQETEAFF. The CDR3 bases are TGTGCCAGCAGCTTAGGGGGGTTTCAGGAAACTGAAGCTTTCTTT. The full variable domain, with the rest looked up from reference TRBV7-6 and TRBJ1-1, is GAGVSQSPRYKVTKRGQDVALRCDPISGHVSLYWYRQALGQGPEFLTYFNYEAQQDKSGLPNDRFSAERPEGSISTLTIQRTEQRDSAMYRCASSLGGFQETEAFFGQGTRLTVV.

The V call is TRBV6-5, the J call TRBJ2-3, with 8 positions matching TRBD2. The V and J ends lost 5 bases and 8 bases, in that order; junction bases with no gene match: 6. The germline gives CDR1 MNHEY, CDR2 SVGAGI. CDR3 length: 13 residues. The CDR3 DNA reads TGTGCCAGCAGTCCCCGGGGGGGCACTACGCAGTATTTT. Protein: CASSPRGGTTQYF.

This clonotype was observed many times. The chain recombines TRBV3-1 with TRBJ2-6, with 7 bases aligning to TRBD1. Germline trimming cut 7 bases from V and 0 bases from J; bases unmatched to any gene: 9. The CDR3 length is 17 residues. The germline V gene encodes CDR1 LGHDT and CDR2 YNNKEL (reference sequence). The CDR3 nucleotides read TGTGCCAGCACTGAGACAGGGTCGAGCTCTGGGGCCAACGTCCTGACTTTC. Translated: CASTETGSSSGANVLTF.

The rearrangement links TRBV9 to TRBJ2-2; the match to TRBD2 covers 10 bases. The CDR3 consists of 17 residues. The germline V gene has CDR1 SGDLS and CDR2 YYNGEE. Trimming removed 4 bases from V and 0 bases from J; junction bases left unmatched: 6. DNA of the CDR3: TGTGCCAGCAGCTTATATAGCGGGGGGTCGAACACCGGGGAGCTGTTTTTT. As protein: CASSLYSGGSNTGELFF.

This clonotype showed up many times. The rearrangement joins TRBV5-1 to TRBJ2-3; D tentatively fits TRBD1 or TRBD2 (6 bases each). The CDR3 totals 15 residues. The germline gives CDR1 SGHRS, CDR2 YFSETQ. V shed 3 bases and J shed 0 bases, with 11 bases lying between them. The chain's CDR3 is CASSSGGASTDTQYF. The CDR3 DNA reads as TGCGCCAGCAGCTCCGGGGGCGCTAGCACAGATACGCAGTATTTT.

This chain links TRBV12-5 with TRBJ2-5; D is uncertain. Germline values: CDR1 LGHNT, CDR2 FRNRAP. The V gene lost 0 bases and the J gene lost 5 bases, with 7 bases spanning the gap. The CDR3 spans 13 residues. The CDR3 DNA follows: TGTGCTAGTGGTTTGGTATTCGCGGAGACCCAGTACTTC. Amino acid sequence: CASGLVFAETQYF. Combining the CDR3 with reference TRBV12-5 and TRBJ2-5 gives the whole variable domain DARVTQTPRHKVTEMGQEVTMRCQPILGHNTVFWYRQTMMQGLELLAYFRNRAPLDDSGMPKDRFSAEMPDATLATLKIQPSEPRDSAVYFCASGLVFAETQYFGPGTRLLVL.

The chain has TRBV12-3 or TRBV12-4 and TRBJ1-5, with D unresolved. The CDR3 is made up of 14 amino acids. With 1 base removed from V and 4 bases from J, the gap between germline ends came to 8 bases. The CDR3 protein is CASSLGAGNQPQHF. DNA for the CDR3: TGTGCCAGCAGTTTAGGGGCGGGGAATCAGCCCCAGCATTTT.

This clonotype has ten or more counts. This rearrangement joins TRBV7-2 to TRBJ1-1; D gene ambiguous. CDR1 and CDR2 from the germline V gene are SGHTA and FQGNSA. With 1 base removed from V and 4 bases from J, the gap between germline ends came to 7 bases. This CDR3 is built from 13 residues. CDR3 region: CASSLDDGTEAFF. DNA of the CDR3: TGTGCCAGCAGCTTAGACGATGGCACTGAAGCTTTCTTT.

This chain joins TRBV10-1 and TRBJ2-7, with D perhaps TRBD1 or TRBD2 (5 bases each). The CDR3 contains 16 residues. V lost 0 bases and J 0 bases, leaving 12 bases between the germline ends. The germline gives CDR1 WNHNN, CDR2 SYGVQD (reference sequence). CDR3 protein: CASSESGDPSSYEQYF. CDR3 coding DNA: TGCGCCAGCAGTGAGTCCGGGGACCCGAGCTCCTACGAGCAGTACTTC.

V is TRBV6-2 or TRBV6-3 and J is TRBJ2-1; a weak D match, TRBD1 (6 bases). Trimming left V 5 bases short and J 10 bases short, with 12 bases between. The CDR3 spans 12 residues. From germline, CDR1 is MNHEY and CDR2 SVGEGT. CDR3 in amino acids: CASSDFGTEQFF. The CDR3 coding sequence is TGTGCCAGCAGTGACTTTGGGACAGAGCAGTTCTTC.

The chain links TRBV12-3 or TRBV12-4 to TRBJ1-1; D is ambiguous. V lost 5 bases and J lost 4, with 14 bases in between. CDR3 length: 14 residues. Written as DNA, the CDR3 is TGTGCCAGCAGTACGATTGCGGGGAGCACTGAAGCTTTCTTT. This codes for CASSTIAGSTEAFF.

In this sample, this clonotype turned up a few times. The CDR3 region has the DNA TGTGCCACGGGACGGGCAGGAGGCACAGATACGCAGTATTTT. The encoded protein is CATGRAGGTDTQYF. The chain carries TRBV2 and TRBJ2-3; D is tentatively TRBD1 or TRBD2 (5 bases each). Trimming shortened V by 10 bases and J by 1 base, and 15 bases separated the two germline ends. Germline values: CDR1 SNHLY, CDR2 FYNNEI. This CDR3 spans 14 amino acids.

Many counts were recorded for this clonotype. CDR3 loop: CASSKGGEADTQYF. The DNA for the CDR3 is TGTGCCAGCAGCAAAGGGGGGGAGGCAGATACGCAGTATTTT. The chain carries TRBV7-6 and TRBJ2-3; maybe TRBD2 (7 bases). This CDR3 has 14 amino acids. Germline V gene sequence: CDR1 SGHVS, CDR2 FNYEAQ. V was trimmed by 5 bases and J by 4 bases, leaving 13 bases between them.

The DNA of the CDR3 is TGTGCCAGCAGCTTAGGACGGGACAGGGTTAACGAAAAACTGTTTTTT. This translates into CASSLGRDRVNEKLFF. V usage is TRBV11-2 and J usage is TRBJ1-4; the match to TRBD1 covers 9 bases. J gave up 8 bases and V 1 base, and 8 bases lay outside the gene matches. CDR1 SGHAT and CDR2 FQNNGV come from the germline V gene. The CDR3 sequence is 16 residues long.

The V and J genes are TRBV6-1 and TRBJ1-1; maybe TRBD1 (5 bases). The ends were cut back, 5 bases at V and 8 bases at J, with 12 bases in the middle. The CDR3 totals 12 residues. The germline V gene encodes CDR1 MNHNS and CDR2 SASEGT. CDR3 sequence (DNA): TGTGCCAGCAGTTGGGGGAGGGACGAAGCTTTCTTT. This sequence encodes CASSWGRDEAFF.

This clonotype was recorded a few times. The rearrangement links TRBV27 to TRBJ1-6; D is unresolved. CDR3 length equals 14 residues. The V gene's germline CDR1 is MNHEY and CDR2 SMNVEV (reference sequence). Trimming cost V 3 bases and J 6 bases, with 9 bases left between them. The CDR3 region has the DNA TGTGCCAGCAGTTTTCAACCGAGTAATTCACCCCTCCACTTT. Amino acids: CASSFQPSNSPLHF.

Sample share makes this clonotype medium-sized. The rearrangement joins TRBV6-5 to TRBJ1-2, with a possible D match to TRBD1 (6 bases). CDR1 and CDR2 from the germline V gene are MNHEY and SVGAGI. The CDR3 covers 16 residues. Trimming removed 0 bases at V and 5 bases at J, with 16 bases between. CDR3 in DNA: TGTGCCAGCAGTTACTCGAACGTGGGGGCTAGTTATGGCTACACCTTC. Its translation: CASSYSNVGASYGYTF.

This clonotype was seen more than once but under ten times. The chain has TRBV27 and TRBJ2-7, with unresolved D. The CDR3 consists of 16 residues. Germline CDR1 MNHEY, CDR2 SMNVEV (reference sequence). V lost 6 bases, J lost 2 bases, and 20 bases lay in between. The CDR3 is CASSLLSRRSAYEQYF. CDR3 in DNA: TGTGCCAGCAGCCTGTTGAGCAGGCGCTCTGCCTACGAGCAGTACTTC.

V and J are TRBV19 and TRBJ2-3, with a tentative D call TRBD2 (5 bases). Germline CDR1 is LNHDA and CDR2 is SQIVND (reference sequence). CDR3 length: 16 residues. Trimming stripped 4 bases from V and 3 bases from J, with 17 bases between. The CDR3 coding sequence is TGTGCCAGTAGTAAGGAGGAGGTCGGTGGGACAGATACGCAGTATTTT. Its protein product is CASSKEEVGGTDTQYF.

The sample holds many counts of this clonotype. The CDR3 DNA reads TGTGCCCTTGATGGCGGGGTTCCAAAATCCCTCTATGGCTACACCTTC. Its protein product is CALDGGVPKSLYGYTF. The rearrangement links TRBV7-9 to TRBJ1-2; D call uncertain. Germline V gene sequence: CDR1 SEHNR, CDR2 FQNEAQ (reference sequence). There are 16 residues in the CDR3. The V and J ends lost 11 bases and 4 bases respectively, with 26 bases between them.

The chain joins TRBV29-1 to TRBJ1-1, with TRBD1 as a possible D gene (5 bases). This CDR3 has 11 amino acids. V dropped 3 bases and J dropped 7 bases, with 9 bases sitting between them. CDR1 is SQVTM and CDR2 is ANQGSEA in the germline V gene. The CDR3 DNA follows: TGCAGCGTTGAGGATGGGGGTGAAGCTTTCTTT. Its translation is CSVEDGGEAFF. The entire variable domain, with the rest obtained from reference TRBV29-1 and TRBJ1-1, is as follows: SAVISQKPSRDICQRGTSLTIQCQVDSQVTMMFWYRQQPGQSLTLIATANQGSEATYESGFVIDKFPISRPNLTFSTLTVSNMSPEDSSIYLCSVEDGGEAFFGQGTRLTVV.

The CDR3 coding sequence is TGTGCCTGGAGACCGGGACAGGGAGCCTACGAGCAGTACTTC. This gives the protein CAWRPGQGAYEQYF. This chain joins TRBV30 and TRBJ2-7; 9 bases map to TRBD1. Trimming at V came to 3 bases and at J to 2 bases, leaving 5 bases not matched to a gene. CDR3 length: 14 amino acids. The germline V gene encodes CDR1 GTSNPN and CDR2 SVGIG (reference sequence).

The rearrangement links TRBV2 to TRBJ1-1; a weak D match, TRBD1 (6 bases). Deletions cut 7 bases from V and 7 bases from J, with 13 bases between. Germline V gives CDR1 SNHLY, CDR2 FYNNEI. The CDR3 covers 12 residues. CDR3 DNA sequence: TGTGCCAGCAAAGGGGGGATGAGTGAAGCTTTCTTT. Amino acids: CASKGGMSEAFF.

The gene calls are TRBV30 and TRBJ1-1; 7 positions match TRBD1. Germline V lookup: CDR1 GTSNPN, CDR2 SVGIG (reference sequence). The CDR3 is made up of 13 amino acids. With 4 bases clipped from V and 2 bases from J, the junction kept 4 bases outside the gene matches. CDR3 region: CAWKGQLNTEAFF. CDR3 coding DNA: TGTGCCTGGAAGGGACAGTTAAACACTGAAGCTTTCTTT.

This clonotype was seen a handful of times. The chain links TRBV5-1 to TRBJ1-4; 7 positions agree with TRBD1. CDR3 length: 14 amino acids. CDR1 is SGHRS, CDR2 YFSETQ, per germline. With V trimmed by 1 base and J by 6 bases, 3 bases remained unmatched. Written as DNA, the CDR3 is TGCGCCAGCAGCTTGACAGGGGCTTATGAAAAACTGTTTTTT. Translating it yields CASSLTGAYEKLFF.

This clonotype turned up a few times. The chain carries TRBV5-1 and TRBJ1-1; weak D call: TRBD1 (5 bases). This CDR3 region has 13 residues. From germline, CDR1 is SGHRS and CDR2 YFSETQ. V shed 3 bases and J shed 8 bases, with 14 bases lying between them. The CDR3 DNA follows: TGCGCCAGCAGCTCTCAAGGGACGGCGGAAGCTTTCTTT. Translation: CASSSQGTAEAFF.